The 2 T cell receptor beta chains presented below share a single source sample, sequenced in a study of blood T cell repertoires in COVID-19 (dated by TCRdb to 2018 to 2020). Library preparation was by the immunoSEQ multiplex PCR assay. Imported from immuneACCESS, the table was reduced by TCRdb to in-frame sequences with V and J called. These copies leave out some clones; in studies compared against another copy, an unresolved V gene accounts for under half, and the cause of the remainder is not known. Here the sample has 150,000 to 200,000 clones; around 90% occur a single time. 9% to 10% of the sample lies in the top ten. The sample comprised PBMCs or T cells enriched from blood (not recorded which). These receptors were taken from a woman between 18 and 29 years old who had recovered from COVID-19.

The chain carries TRBV7-2 and TRBJ2-7, with D possibly TRBD2 on 5 matching bases. The CDR3 contains 15 residues. Between the trimmed V and J ends, which lost 3 bases and 6 bases, there was a span of 18 bases. Germline CDR1 reads SGHTA; CDR2 reads FQGNSA. For the CDR3, the DNA is TGTGCCAGCAGCTTCCGCCCGGACTTGAAGGGCGAGCAGTACTTC. Its protein product is CASSFRPDLKGEQYF.

The chain couples TRBV2 to TRBJ1-1; D is perhaps TRBD1 (6 bases). In germline, CDR1 is SNHLY, CDR2 FYNNEI. Trimming pared 5 bases from V and 6 bases from J, leaving 16 bases between. The CDR3 sequence is 14 residues long. The CDR3 nucleotides are TGTGCCAGCAGTATAGACAGGATAAGCGCTGAAGCTTTCTTT. Amino acid sequence: CASSIDRISAEAFF.